The TCR beta chain under discussion was sequenced for a study of siplizumab effects on memory and regulatory T cells. On this clone: Its target is unknown.

Study results and limitations: Siplizumab caused a significant drop in alloreactive sequences traceable to unstimulated CD4+ memory cells. Controls showed an average of 26.9% Treg-derived mappable alloreactive CD4+ clones, while siplizumab showed around 70%. The naive T cell population seemed more diverse than memory cells and seemed a major contributor to the alloresponse.

The assay covered some 98,000 TCR templates per sample. Sequencing used immunoSEQ multiplex PCR; TCRdb keeps in-frame clones, though not all of them. The data show over 85,000 clones, 93% seen once. This receptor was obtained from a human donor in good health. Material for sequencing was CD8+ T cells sorted from blood.

In DNA form, the CDR3 reads TGTGCCAGCAGCTTAGAAGGGGTAAACACTGAAGCTTTCTTT. It is translated as CASSLEGVNTEAFF. The chain employs TRBV7-6 and TRBJ1-1; D possibly corresponds to TRBD1 (5 bases). In germline, CDR1 is SGHVS, CDR2 FNYEAQ. Trimming shortened V by 1 base and J by 2 bases, and 8 bases separated the two germline ends. The CDR3 totals 14 residues. Together with reference TRBV7-6 and TRBJ1-1, the CDR3 gives the full variable domain: GAGVSQSPRYKVTKRGQDVALRCDPISGHVSLYWYRQALGQGPEFLTYFNYEAQQDKSGLPNDRFSAERPEGSISTLTIQRTEQRDSAMYRCASSLEGVNTEAFFGQGTRLTVV.